This TCR beta chain was sequenced for a study of control samples from healthy donors and cancer patients. Deletions cut 2 bases from V and 6 bases from J, with 4 bases between. CDR1 and CDR2 (germline): LGHNT, FRNRAP. CDR3 length equals 11 residues. This clone was counted a single time. The method was immunoSEQ multiplex PCR; TCRdb's version includes in-frame clones alone and lacks a portion of them. The sample holds 96,000 or so clones, approximately 93% seen once. Input material: blood. The chain is built from TRBV12-5 and TRBJ1-1, with unresolved D. The TCR originated in a man aged 18-30 years in good health. The CDR3 sequence: CASGLIAEAFF. In nucleotides, the CDR3 is TGTGCTAGTGGTTTGATCGCTGAAGCTTTCTTT.